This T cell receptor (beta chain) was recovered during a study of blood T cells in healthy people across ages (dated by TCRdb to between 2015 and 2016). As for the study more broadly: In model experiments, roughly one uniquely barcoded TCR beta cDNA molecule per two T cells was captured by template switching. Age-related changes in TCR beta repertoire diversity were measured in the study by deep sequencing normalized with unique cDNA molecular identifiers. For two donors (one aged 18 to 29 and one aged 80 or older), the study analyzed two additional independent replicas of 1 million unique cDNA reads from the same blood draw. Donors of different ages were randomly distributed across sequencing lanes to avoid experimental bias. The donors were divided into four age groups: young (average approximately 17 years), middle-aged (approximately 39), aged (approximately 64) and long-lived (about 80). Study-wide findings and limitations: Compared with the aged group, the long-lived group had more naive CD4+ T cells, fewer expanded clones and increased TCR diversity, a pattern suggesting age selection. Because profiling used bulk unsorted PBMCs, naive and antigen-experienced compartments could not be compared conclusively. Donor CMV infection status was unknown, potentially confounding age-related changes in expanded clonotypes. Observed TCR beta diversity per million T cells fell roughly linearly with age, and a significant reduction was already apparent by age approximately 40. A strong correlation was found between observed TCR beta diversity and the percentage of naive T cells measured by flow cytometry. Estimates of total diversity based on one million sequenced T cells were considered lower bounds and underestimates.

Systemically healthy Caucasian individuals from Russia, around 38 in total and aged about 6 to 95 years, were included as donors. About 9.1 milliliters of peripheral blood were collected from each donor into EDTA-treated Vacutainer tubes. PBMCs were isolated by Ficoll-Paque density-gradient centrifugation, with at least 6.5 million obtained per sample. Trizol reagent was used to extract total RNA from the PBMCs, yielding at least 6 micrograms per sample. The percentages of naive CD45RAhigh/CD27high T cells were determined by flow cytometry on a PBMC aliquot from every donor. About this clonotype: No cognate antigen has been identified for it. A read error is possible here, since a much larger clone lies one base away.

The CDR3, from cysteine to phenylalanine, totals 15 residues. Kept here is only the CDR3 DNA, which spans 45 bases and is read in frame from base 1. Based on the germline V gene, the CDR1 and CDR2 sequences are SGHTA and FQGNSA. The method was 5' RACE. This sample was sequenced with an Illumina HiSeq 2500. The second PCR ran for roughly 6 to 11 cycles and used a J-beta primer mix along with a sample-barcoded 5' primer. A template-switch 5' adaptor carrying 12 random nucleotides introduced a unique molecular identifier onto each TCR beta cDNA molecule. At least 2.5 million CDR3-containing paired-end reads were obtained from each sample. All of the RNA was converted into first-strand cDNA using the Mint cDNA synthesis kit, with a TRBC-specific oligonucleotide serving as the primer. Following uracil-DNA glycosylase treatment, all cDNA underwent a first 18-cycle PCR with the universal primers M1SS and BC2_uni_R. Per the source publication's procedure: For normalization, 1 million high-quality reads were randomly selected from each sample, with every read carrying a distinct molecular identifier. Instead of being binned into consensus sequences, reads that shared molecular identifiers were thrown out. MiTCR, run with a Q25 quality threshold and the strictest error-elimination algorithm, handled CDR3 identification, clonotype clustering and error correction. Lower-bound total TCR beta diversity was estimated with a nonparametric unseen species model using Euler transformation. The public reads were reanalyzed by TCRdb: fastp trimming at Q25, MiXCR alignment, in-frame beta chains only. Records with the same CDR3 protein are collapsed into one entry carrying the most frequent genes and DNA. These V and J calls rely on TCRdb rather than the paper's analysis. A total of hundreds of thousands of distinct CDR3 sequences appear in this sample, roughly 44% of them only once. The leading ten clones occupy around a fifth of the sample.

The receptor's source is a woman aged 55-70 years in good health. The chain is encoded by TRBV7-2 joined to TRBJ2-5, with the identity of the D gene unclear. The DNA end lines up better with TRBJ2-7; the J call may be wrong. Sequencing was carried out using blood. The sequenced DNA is TGTGCCGGCAGCTTAGAGGCAGGCCTCTCCTACGAGCAGTACTTC. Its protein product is CAGSLEAGLSYEQYF.